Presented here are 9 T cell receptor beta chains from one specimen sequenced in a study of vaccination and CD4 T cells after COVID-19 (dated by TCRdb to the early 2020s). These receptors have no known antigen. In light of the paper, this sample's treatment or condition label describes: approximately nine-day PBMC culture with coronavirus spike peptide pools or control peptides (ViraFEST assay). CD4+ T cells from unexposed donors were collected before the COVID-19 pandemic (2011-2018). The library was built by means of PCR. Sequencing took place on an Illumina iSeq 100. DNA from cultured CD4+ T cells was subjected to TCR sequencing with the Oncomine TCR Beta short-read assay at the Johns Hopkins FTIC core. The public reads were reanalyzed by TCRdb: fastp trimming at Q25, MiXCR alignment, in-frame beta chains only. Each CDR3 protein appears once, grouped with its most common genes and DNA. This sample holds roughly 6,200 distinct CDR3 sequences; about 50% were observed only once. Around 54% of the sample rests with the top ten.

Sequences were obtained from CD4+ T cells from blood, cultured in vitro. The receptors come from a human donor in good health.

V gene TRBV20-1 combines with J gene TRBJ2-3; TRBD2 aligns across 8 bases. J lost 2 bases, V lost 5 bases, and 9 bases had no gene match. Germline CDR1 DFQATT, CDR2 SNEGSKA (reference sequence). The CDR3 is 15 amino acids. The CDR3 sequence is CSAPGLSGTTDTQYF. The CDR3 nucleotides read TGCAGTGCTCCCGGGCTTAGCGGGACCACAGATACGCAGTATTTT.

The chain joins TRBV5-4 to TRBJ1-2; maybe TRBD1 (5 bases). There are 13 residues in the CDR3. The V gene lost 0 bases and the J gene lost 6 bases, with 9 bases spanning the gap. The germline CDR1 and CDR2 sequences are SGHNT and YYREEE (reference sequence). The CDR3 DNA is TGTGCCAGCAGCTTGGACGCGACAGATGGCTACACCTTC. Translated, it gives CASSLDATDGYTF.

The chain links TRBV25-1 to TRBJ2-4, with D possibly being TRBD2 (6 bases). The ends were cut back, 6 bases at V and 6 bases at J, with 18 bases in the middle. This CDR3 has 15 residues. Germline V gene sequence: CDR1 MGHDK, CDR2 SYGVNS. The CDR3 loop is CASRTNRGLTNIQYF. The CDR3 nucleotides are TGTGCCAGCAGAACTAACCGGGGACTTACAAACATTCAGTACTTC.

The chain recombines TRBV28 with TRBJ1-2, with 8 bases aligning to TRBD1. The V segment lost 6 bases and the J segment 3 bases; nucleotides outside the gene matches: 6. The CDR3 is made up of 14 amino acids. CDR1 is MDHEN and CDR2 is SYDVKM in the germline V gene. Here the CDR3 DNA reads TGTGCCAGCAGGGAAACAGGGGGAGACTATGGCTACACCTTC. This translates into CASRETGGDYGYTF.

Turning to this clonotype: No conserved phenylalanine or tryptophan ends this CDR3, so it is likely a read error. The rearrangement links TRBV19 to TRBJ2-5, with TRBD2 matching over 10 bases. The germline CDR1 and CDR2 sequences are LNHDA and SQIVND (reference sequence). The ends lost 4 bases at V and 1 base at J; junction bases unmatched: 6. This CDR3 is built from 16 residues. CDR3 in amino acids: CASSTRVAGGQETQYL. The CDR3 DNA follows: TGTGCCAGTAGTACCCGGGTAGCGGGAGGCCAAGAGACCCAGTACTTA.

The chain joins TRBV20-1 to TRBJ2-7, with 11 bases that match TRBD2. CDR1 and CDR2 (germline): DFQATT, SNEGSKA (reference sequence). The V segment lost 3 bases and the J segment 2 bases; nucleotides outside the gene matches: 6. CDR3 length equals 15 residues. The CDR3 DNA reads TGCAGTGCTAGCGCACTAGCGGGAGTAACCTACGAGCAGTACTTC. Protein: CSASALAGVTYEQYF.

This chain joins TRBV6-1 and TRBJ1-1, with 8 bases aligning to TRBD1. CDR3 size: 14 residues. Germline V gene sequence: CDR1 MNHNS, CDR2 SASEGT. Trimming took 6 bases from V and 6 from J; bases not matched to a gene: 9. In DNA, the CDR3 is TGTGCCAGCAGCGAAACAGGGGGTCGCCCTGAAGCTTTCTTT. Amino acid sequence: CASSETGGRPEAFF.

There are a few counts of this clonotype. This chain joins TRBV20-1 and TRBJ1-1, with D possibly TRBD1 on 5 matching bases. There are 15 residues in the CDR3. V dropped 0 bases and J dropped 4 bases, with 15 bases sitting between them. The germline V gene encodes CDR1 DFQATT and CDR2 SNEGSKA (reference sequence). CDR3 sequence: CSARDWVSTATEAFF. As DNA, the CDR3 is TGCAGTGCTAGAGATTGGGTCTCGACAGCCACTGAAGCTTTCTTT.

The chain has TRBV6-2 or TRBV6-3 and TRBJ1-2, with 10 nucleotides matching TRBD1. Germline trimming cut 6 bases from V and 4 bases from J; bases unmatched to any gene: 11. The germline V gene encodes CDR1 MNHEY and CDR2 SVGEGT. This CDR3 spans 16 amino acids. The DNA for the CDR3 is TGTGCCAGCAGGGAAGCCGGGACAGGGGTCCTCTATGGCTACACCTTC. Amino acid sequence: CASREAGTGVLYGYTF.